Described below is a single T cell receptor beta chain sequence and its context. Its antigen remains undetermined. Base qualities are not provided; no much larger clone lies one nucleotide away. The entire amount of isolated RNA was reverse transcribed using the High Capacity cDNA Reverse Transcription Kit, so the sequenced TCRB transcripts were expressed ones. Deep immunoSEQ sequencing was performed on naive, central memory and regulatory T cell samples, with an average of roughly 3.6 million total reads per sample. Sorted cells were lysed in RLT buffer and RNA was extracted with DNase-treated RNeasy Micro or Mini kits, depending on cell number. To prevent cross-contamination, every cell subset was processed on its own, while patient and healthy donor samples were processed together. Using the immunoSEQ multiplex PCR, TCRB sequences were amplified from cDNA into 87-bp fragments spanning the CDR3 region. Sequencing of the amplicons was done on the Illumina HiSeq platform. On the authors' methods: PCR bias was computationally corrected using synthetic template baselines, reads within Hamming distance 2 were collapsed, and singletons that could not be merged were discarded. Reads were aligned against IMGT so that V, D and J genes, CDR3 length and insertions or deletions at six rearrangement sites could be assigned. Within each subset, clonotype counts were normalized to the number of sorted cells before true diversity and Gini coefficients were calculated with the tcR R package. Repertoire sharing was quantified using the overlap coefficient calculated on TCRB nucleotide sequences. As a proxy for the pre-selection repertoire, out-of-frame TCRB sequences from naive cells were analyzed. TCRdb re-hosts the immuneACCESS table, in-frame sequences only. Its copies lack some clones; in the studies checked, an unresolved V gene accounts for under half of them, and the cause for the rest is not known. That table furnishes V, J and clone size, whereas the DNA furnished D and trimming. Counted in this sample were about 410,000 clones; roughly 14% of them appeared once. About 0.04% of the sample is taken by the ten largest.

The CDR1 and CDR2 encoded by the germline V gene (reference sequence) are SEHNR and FQNEAQ. V drops 2 bases and J drops 4 bases, leaving 2 bases in between. Taken from cysteine to phenylalanine, the CDR3 has 12 residues. Left in the record is the CDR3 DNA by itself, 36 bases read in frame from the first base. This sample is part of a study of beta chain features in type 1 diabetes listed by TCRdb under 2018. Notes on the research overall: Mean age, gender distribution, total cell number and subset yield did not differ between patients and healthy donors. Regulatory and stem cell-like memory subsets were isolated from only 8 patients and roughly 8 healthy donors, whereas naive and central memory subsets came from all 30 or so donors. A total of about 110 million sorted cells were examined across all samples, and the number of cells per subset was strongly correlated with RNA yield. In the study, recently diagnosed type 1 diabetes patients and matched healthy donors were compared on the TCRB repertoires of their sorted circulating CD4+ T cell subsets. The research as a whole found: Because the HLA sub-analyses included only small numbers of individuals, any influence of HLA type on TCRB rearrangement was left unresolved. Naive, central memory and regulatory TCRB repertoires appeared more similar among patients than among healthy donors. Shorter templates might be favored by PCR, yet because patient and control samples were amplified and corrected together, any such skew would affect both groups equally. A moderate but significant shortening of TCRB CDR3 length was observed in type 1 diabetes patients in all four CD4+ subsets. At VDJ recombination sites, patients with type 1 diabetes made fewer insertions and deleted more nucleotides, a pattern implying thymic rearrangement abnormalities. Sequencing cDNA rather than genomic DNA could over-represent highly expressing activated cells, although activation and CD3 levels did not differ between groups.

From each donor, a single peripheral blood sample of around 120 mL on average was drawn into heparinised tubes. A BD FACSAria II was used to sort naive, central memory, regulatory and stem cell-like memory CD4+ T cells with a panel that included CD45RO, CCR7, CD25, CD127, CD95 and CD27. Purity was above 98% for every sorted population. PBMCs were separated immediately by Lymphoprep density gradient centrifugation and were stained directly, without being cultured. Samples were stained and sorted in pairs, with one healthy donor and one patient per experiment, so that batch effects were minimized. Sequencing was carried out using naive CD4+ T cells from blood. The sample's cell subset or site label is to be understood as: true naive CD4+ T cells. The clonotype comes from a man aged 25-45 years in good health. The chain uses TRBV7-9 and TRBJ2-2, with the D gene too uncertain to name. The DNA is TGTGCCAGCAGCTTATTCACCGGGGAGCTGTTTTTT. It specifies CASSLFTGELFF.